The clone carrying this T cell receptor (beta chain) is a singleton in its sample. The antigen is not known. The data stem from a study of Ad26.COV2.S vaccination and SARS-CoV-2 variants. Treatment in this sample: about 20 received Ad26.COV2.S at low or high dose, single or two shots; roughly five received placebo; per-sample allocation not given. Sampling was performed 63 days after the first vaccine or placebo injection. This CDR3 region has 13 residues. Trimming shortened V by 2 bases and J by 5 bases, and 9 bases separated the two germline ends. The germline CDR1 and CDR2 sequences are SGHAT and FQNNGV. Data came from immunoSEQ multiplex PCR; TCRdb stores just in-frame clones and leaves some out. The data show some 480,000 clones, roughly 85% seen once. Overall study findings and caveats: Total responses of T cells may have been underestimated by the analyses of TCR breadth and depth.

This chain joins TRBV11-2 and TRBJ2-5; no reliable D call. This TCR came from a person between 18 and 65 years old who received the Ad26.COV2.S COVID-19 vaccine or a placebo. The sample here was peripheral blood, taken in a trial of Ad26.COV2.S vaccine versus placebo. The CDR3 region has the DNA TGTGCCAGCAGCTTAAACCTCCGGGAGACCCAGTACTTC. Its translation is CASSLNLRETQYF. The complete variable domain, with remaining parts taken from reference TRBV11-2 and TRBJ2-5, reads EAGVAQSPRYKIIEKRQSVAFWCNPISGHATLYWYQQILGQGPKLLIQFQNNGVVDDSQLPKDRFSAERLKGVDSTLKIQPAKLEDSAVYLCASSLNLRETQYFGPGTRLLVL.